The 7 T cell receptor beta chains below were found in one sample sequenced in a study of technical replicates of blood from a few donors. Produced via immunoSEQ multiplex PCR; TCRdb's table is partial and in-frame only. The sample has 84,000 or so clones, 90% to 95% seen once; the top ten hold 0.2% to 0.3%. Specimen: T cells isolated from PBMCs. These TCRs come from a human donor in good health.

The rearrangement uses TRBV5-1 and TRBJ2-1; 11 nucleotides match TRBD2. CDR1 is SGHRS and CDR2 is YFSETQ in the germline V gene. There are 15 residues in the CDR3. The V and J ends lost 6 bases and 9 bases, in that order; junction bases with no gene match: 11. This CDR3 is CASTLSGGALGEQFF. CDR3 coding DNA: TGCGCCAGCACCCTTAGCGGGGGGGCGTTGGGTGAGCAGTTCTTC.

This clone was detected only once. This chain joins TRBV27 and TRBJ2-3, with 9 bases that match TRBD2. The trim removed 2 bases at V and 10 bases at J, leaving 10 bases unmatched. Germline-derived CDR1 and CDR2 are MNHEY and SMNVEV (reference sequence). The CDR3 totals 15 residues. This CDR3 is CASSLVAGVWRSQYF. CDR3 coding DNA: TGTGCCAGCAGTTTAGTAGCGGGAGTTTGGAGGTCGCAGTATTTT.

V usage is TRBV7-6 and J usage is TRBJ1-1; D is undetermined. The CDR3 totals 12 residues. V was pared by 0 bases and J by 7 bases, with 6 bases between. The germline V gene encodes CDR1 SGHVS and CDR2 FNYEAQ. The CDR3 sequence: CASSLARGEAFF. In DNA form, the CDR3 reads TGTGCCAGCAGCTTAGCGCGAGGTGAAGCTTTCTTT.

CDR3 nucleotides: TGTGCCAGCAGCTTAGATATTGGGAGCTACGAGCAGTACTTC. Translation: CASSLDIGSYEQYF. The V and J genes are TRBV7-6 and TRBJ2-7; perhaps TRBD2 as D (5 bases). The ends were cut back, 1 base at V and 3 bases at J, with 10 bases in the middle. This CDR3 contains 14 residues. Germline values: CDR1 SGHVS, CDR2 FNYEAQ.

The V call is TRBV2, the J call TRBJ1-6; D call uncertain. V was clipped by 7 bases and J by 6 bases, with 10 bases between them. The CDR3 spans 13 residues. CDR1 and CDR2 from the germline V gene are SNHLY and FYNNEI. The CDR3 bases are TGTGCCAGCACCGGGAATCGTAATTCACCCCTCCACTTT. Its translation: CASTGNRNSPLHF.

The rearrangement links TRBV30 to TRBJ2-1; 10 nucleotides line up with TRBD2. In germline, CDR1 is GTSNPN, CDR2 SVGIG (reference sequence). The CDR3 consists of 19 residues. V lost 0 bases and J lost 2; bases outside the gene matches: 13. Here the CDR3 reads CAWSVPTLLAGSAYNEQFF. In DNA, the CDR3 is TGTGCCTGGAGTGTACCAACATTACTAGCGGGGTCAGCCTACAATGAGCAGTTCTTC.

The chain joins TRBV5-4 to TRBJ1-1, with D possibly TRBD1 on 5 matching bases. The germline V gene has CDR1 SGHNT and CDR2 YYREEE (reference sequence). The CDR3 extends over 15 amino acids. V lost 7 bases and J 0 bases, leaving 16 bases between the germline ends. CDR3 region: CASGGLRGLNTEAFF. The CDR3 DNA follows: TGTGCCAGCGGGGGTTTACGGGGGTTGAACACTGAAGCTTTCTTT.